The entry below describes one T cell receptor (beta chain). These data come from a study of blood T cell repertoires in COVID-19. Study-wide context: Both acute and convalescent COVID-19 samples were obtained from the United States, Italy and Spain. PBMCs, B-cell-depleted T cells, or T cells provided the cDNA or gDNA that made up the material.

The authors' processing: Nucleated cell number was recorded as an estimate derived from reference gene primer amplification. The method was immunoSEQ multiplex PCR; TCRdb's version includes in-frame clones alone and lacks a portion of them. That table supplies the V and J calls and clone size; D and trimming were determined from the DNA. The table shows around 53,000 clones, with 90% occurring only once. V shed 6 bases and J shed 5 bases, with 10 bases lying between them. This CDR3 contains 12 residues. Germline CDR1 reads MNHEY; CDR2 reads SVGAGI. Sequencing used peripheral blood. The clonotype was recovered from a human donor in a cohort sampled during active COVID-19. The V call is TRBV6-5, the J call TRBJ1-1; possible D gene TRBD1, 5 bases. The CDR3 DNA reads as TGTGCCAGCAGGGGGCTCGGTACTGAAGCTTTCTTT. Translating gives CASRGLGTEAFF.